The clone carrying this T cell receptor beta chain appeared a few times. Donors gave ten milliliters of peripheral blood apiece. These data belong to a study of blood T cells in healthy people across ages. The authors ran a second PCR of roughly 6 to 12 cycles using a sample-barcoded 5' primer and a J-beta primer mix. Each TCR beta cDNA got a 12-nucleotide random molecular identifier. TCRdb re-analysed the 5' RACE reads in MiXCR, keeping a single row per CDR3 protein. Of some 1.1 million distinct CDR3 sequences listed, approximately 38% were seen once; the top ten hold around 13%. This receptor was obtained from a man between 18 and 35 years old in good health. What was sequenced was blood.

CDR3 bases: TGTGCCAGCAGTCCCCGGACAGGGGATATGAACACTGAAGCTTTCTTT. It specifies CASSPRTGDMNTEAFF. The rearrangement links TRBV27 to TRBJ1-1; 9 bases fit TRBD1. The CDR3 covers 16 residues. With V trimmed by 5 bases and J by 0 bases, 7 bases remained unmatched. The germline V gene encodes CDR1 MNHEY and CDR2 SMNVEV (reference sequence).